These T cell receptor beta chains were read from a single sample in a study of blood T cell repertoires in COVID-19. TCRdb keeps only in-frame clones here, not all; method: immunoSEQ multiplex PCR. The profile shows approximately 140,000 clones, about 86% of them singletons. Source material: peripheral blood. These receptors were taken from a woman aged 60-70 years with acute or convalescent COVID-19. Both conserved end residues are part of each CDR3. Fields, in order: clone size, D gene, V gene, J gene, CDR3 protein, CDR3 DNA. A D gene is named only where the DNA matches it firmly. Rows give clone size only sometimes, using once, few, many, or a class for an expanded clone.

clone_size: few; d_call: NA; v_call: TRBV7-3; j_call: TRBJ1-6; cdr3_aa: CASSLVGRGYSPLHF; cdr3_nt: TGTGCCAGCAGCTTGGTTGGCAGGGGATATTCACCCCTCCACTTT
clone_size: NA; d_call: NA; v_call: TRBV3-1/TRBV3-2; j_call: TRBJ2-7; cdr3_aa: CASSQAQAFEQYF; cdr3_nt: TGTGCCAGCAGCCAGGCACAGGCTTTCGAGCAGTACTTC
clone_size: NA; d_call: NA; v_call: TRBV20-1; j_call: TRBJ1-1; cdr3_aa: CSAQGGEAFF; cdr3_nt: TGCAGTGCCCAGGGAGGGGAAGCTTTCTTT
clone_size: NA; d_call: NA; v_call: TRBV5-1; j_call: TRBJ1-6; cdr3_aa: CASSVDRLDSPLHF; cdr3_nt: TGCGCCAGCAGCGTCGACAGGCTTGATTCACCCCTCCACTTT
clone_size: NA; d_call: NA; v_call: TRBV5-1; j_call: TRBJ1-6; cdr3_aa: CASSLGLAGQGALHF; cdr3_nt: TGCGCCAGCAGCCTTGGTTTGGCGGGGCAAGGGGCCCTCCACTTT
clone_size: NA; d_call: TRBD1; v_call: TRBV19; j_call: TRBJ1-6; cdr3_aa: CASSTGTESPLHF; cdr3_nt: TGTGCCAGTAGTACCGGGACAGAATCACCCCTCCACTTT
clone_size: NA; d_call: NA; v_call: TRBV20-1; j_call: TRBJ1-2; cdr3_aa: CSASAARASGYTF; cdr3_nt: TGCAGTGCTAGTGCCGCCAGGGCAAGTGGCTACACCTTC
clone_size: NA; d_call: TRBD1; v_call: TRBV7-9; j_call: TRBJ2-5; cdr3_aa: CASSRIVTADRGLGETQYF; cdr3_nt: TGTGCCAGCAGCCGAATTGTTACCGCGGACAGGGGGCTGGGTGAGACCCAGTACTTC
clone_size: many; d_call: NA; v_call: TRBV15; j_call: TRBJ1-2; cdr3_aa: CATSIGGRYGYTF; cdr3_nt: TGTGCCACCAGCATAGGGGGACGTTATGGCTACACCTTC
clone_size: NA; d_call: NA; v_call: TRBV2; j_call: TRBJ1-5; cdr3_aa: CASSATKNQPQHF; cdr3_nt: TGTGCCAGCAGTGCTACGAAAAATCAGCCCCAGCATTTT
clone_size: NA; d_call: NA; v_call: TRBV9; j_call: TRBJ2-7; cdr3_aa: CASSPDPRGAKTYEQYF; cdr3_nt: TGTGCCAGCAGCCCGGACCCTCGGGGGGCGAAGACCTACGAGCAGTACTTC
clone_size: NA; d_call: NA; v_call: TRBV6-6; j_call: TRBJ1-2; cdr3_aa: CASSLDSLYGYTF; cdr3_nt: TGTGCCAGCAGTTTGGACAGTCTCTATGGCTACACCTTC
clone_size: NA; d_call: NA; v_call: TRBV28; j_call: TRBJ2-5; cdr3_aa: CASSLGGQETQYF; cdr3_nt: TGTGCCAGCAGTTTGGGGGGCCAAGAGACCCAGTACTTC
clone_size: NA; d_call: NA; v_call: TRBV6-6; j_call: TRBJ2-5; cdr3_aa: CASSNKETQYF; cdr3_nt: TGTGCCAGCAGTAATAAAGAGACCCAGTACTTC
clone_size: NA; d_call: TRBD2; v_call: TRBV19; j_call: TRBJ2-3; cdr3_aa: CASSIASRSGRGAPRTQYF; cdr3_nt: TGTGCCAGTAGTATAGCCTCCAGATCCGGGCGGGGGGCCCCCCGAACGCAGTATTTT
clone_size: NA; d_call: TRBD2; v_call: TRBV3-1/TRBV3-2; j_call: TRBJ2-1; cdr3_aa: CASRQAGGRWEQFF; cdr3_nt: TGTGCCAGCAGACAAGCGGGGGGGCGGTGGGAGCAGTTCTTC
clone_size: NA; d_call: NA; v_call: TRBV2; j_call: TRBJ2-7; cdr3_aa: CASSAHSYEQYF; cdr3_nt: TGTGCCAGCAGTGCCCACTCCTACGAGCAGTACTTC
clone_size: few; d_call: NA; v_call: TRBV3-1/TRBV3-2; j_call: TRBJ1-2; cdr3_aa: CASSQSRNYGYTF; cdr3_nt: TGTGCCAGCAGCCAAAGTAGAAACTATGGCTACACCTTC
clone_size: NA; d_call: NA; v_call: TRBV6-5; j_call: TRBJ1-2; cdr3_aa: CASSYKSPYGYTF; cdr3_nt: TGTGCCAGCAGTTACAAATCTCCCTATGGCTACACCTTC
clone_size: NA; d_call: NA; v_call: TRBV13; j_call: TRBJ2-5; cdr3_aa: CASSMSGQRSTQYF; cdr3_nt: TGTGCCAGCAGCATGTCGGGACAAAGGAGTACCCAGTACTTC
clone_size: NA; d_call: NA; v_call: TRBV9; j_call: TRBJ2-3; cdr3_aa: CASSVATGKGQQYF; cdr3_nt: TGTGCCAGCAGCGTAGCTACGGGGAAGGGACAGCAGTATTTT
clone_size: NA; d_call: TRBD2; v_call: TRBV19; j_call: TRBJ2-7; cdr3_aa: CASSPGTSAYEQYF; cdr3_nt: TGTGCCAGTAGCCCCGGGACTAGCGCCTACGAGCAGTACTTC
clone_size: once; d_call: NA; v_call: TRBV9; j_call: TRBJ1-4; cdr3_aa: CASSVNFGGLNEKLFF; cdr3_nt: TGTGCCAGCAGCGTAAATTTCGGGGGGCTTAATGAAAAACTGTTTTTT
clone_size: once; d_call: TRBD2; v_call: TRBV11-2; j_call: TRBJ2-2; cdr3_aa: CASSLGLAGRVSGELFF; cdr3_nt: TGTGCCAGCAGCTTAGGTCTAGCGGGTCGGGTTTCCGGGGAGCTGTTTTTT